This T cell receptor beta chain was obtained from a study of T cells after posttransplantation cyclophosphamide. Germline-derived CDR1 and CDR2 are SGHKS and YYEKEE (reference sequence). The CDR3 runs 16 residues. Deletions cut 4 bases from V and 5 bases from J, with 21 bases between. Study results and caveats: Recipient CMV seropositivity and CMV reactivation strongly tracked TRB clonality.

On this clone itself: No antigen is known for it.

Assay used: immunoSEQ multiplex PCR; TCRdb lists only in-frame clones, some missing. The sample carries some 47,000 clones, about 86% recorded once. The V and J genes are TRBV5-5 and TRBJ2-5, with D perhaps matching TRBD1 (7 bases). Sequencing was performed on PBMCs. The sequence was obtained from a man aged 25-40 years with a blood cancer, CMV-positive, and with a related stem cell donor. DNA for the CDR3: TGTGCCAGCAGCCAGGGGGGTCGGAGGAGCCTCGAGACCCAGTACTTC. Translating gives CASSQGGRRSLETQYF.